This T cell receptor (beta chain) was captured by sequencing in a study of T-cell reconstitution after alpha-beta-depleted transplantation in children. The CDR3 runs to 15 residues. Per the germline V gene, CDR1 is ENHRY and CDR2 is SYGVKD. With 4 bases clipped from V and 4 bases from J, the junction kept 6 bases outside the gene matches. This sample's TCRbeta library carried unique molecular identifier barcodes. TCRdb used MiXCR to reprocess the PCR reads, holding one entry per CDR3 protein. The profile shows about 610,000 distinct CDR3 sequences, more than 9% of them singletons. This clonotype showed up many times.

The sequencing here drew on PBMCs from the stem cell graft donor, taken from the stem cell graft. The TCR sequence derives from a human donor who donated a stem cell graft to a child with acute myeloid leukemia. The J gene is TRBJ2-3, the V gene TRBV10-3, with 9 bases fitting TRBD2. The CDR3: CAISGTSAVPDTQYF. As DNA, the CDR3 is TGTGCCATCAGTGGGACTAGCGCGGTCCCAGATACGCAGTATTTT.